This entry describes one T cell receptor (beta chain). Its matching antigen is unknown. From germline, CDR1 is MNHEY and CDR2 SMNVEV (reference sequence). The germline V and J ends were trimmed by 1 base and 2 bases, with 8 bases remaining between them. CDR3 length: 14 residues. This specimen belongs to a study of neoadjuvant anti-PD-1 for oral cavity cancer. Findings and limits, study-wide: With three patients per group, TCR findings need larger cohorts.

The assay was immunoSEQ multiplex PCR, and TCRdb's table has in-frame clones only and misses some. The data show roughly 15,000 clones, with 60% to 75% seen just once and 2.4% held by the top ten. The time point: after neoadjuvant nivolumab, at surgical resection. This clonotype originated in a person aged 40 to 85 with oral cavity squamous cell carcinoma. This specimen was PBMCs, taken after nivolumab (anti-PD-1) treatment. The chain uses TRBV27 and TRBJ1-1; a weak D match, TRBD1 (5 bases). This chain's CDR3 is CASSLLGVNTEAFF. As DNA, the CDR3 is TGTGCCAGCAGTTTATTAGGGGTTAACACTGAAGCTTTCTTT.